The T cell receptor beta chain under discussion was sequenced for a study of blood T cell repertoires in COVID-19. Measured with immunoSEQ multiplex PCR; TCRdb has only the in-frame clones, and not every one. The top ten hold 4.5% to 6% of the sample, which has 50,000 to 75,000 clones, roughly 87% seen once. This clone was counted once. Looked up from germline, CDR1 is SGHAT and CDR2 is FQNNGV. CDR3 size: 16 residues. V lost 3 bases and J lost 7; bases outside the gene matches: 7. The sample was peripheral blood. The chain carries TRBV11-2 and TRBJ2-1, with 12 bases lining up with TRBD2. This receptor was identified in a man older than 75 in a cohort sampled during active COVID-19. The CDR3 DNA follows: TGTGCCAGCAGCTTGGGCGGCGGGACTAGCGGGAATGAGCAGTTCTTC. Its translation: CASSLGGGTSGNEQFF.